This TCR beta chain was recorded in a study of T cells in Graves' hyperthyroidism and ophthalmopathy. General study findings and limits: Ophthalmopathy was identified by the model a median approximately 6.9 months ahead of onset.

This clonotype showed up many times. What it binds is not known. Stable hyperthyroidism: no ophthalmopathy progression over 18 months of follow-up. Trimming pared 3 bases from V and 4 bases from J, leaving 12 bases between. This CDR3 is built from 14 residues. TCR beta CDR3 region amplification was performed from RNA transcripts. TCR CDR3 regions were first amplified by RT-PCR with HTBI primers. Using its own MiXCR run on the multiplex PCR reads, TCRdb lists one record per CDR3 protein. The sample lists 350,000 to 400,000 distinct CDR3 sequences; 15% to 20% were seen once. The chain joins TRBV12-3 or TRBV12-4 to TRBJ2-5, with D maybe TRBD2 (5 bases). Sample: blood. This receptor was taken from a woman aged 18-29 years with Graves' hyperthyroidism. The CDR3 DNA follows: TGTGCCAGCAGTTTCCTGAGAGGGTTAGAGACCCAGTACTTC. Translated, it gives CASSFLRGLETQYF.